The 17 T cell receptor beta chains below all came from one sample that was sequenced in a study of T cells in Graves' hyperthyroidism and ophthalmopathy. TCR beta CDR3 region amplification was performed from RNA transcripts. Researchers ran a first-round RT-PCR on the TCR CDR3 using the HTBI primer set. MiXCR, run by TCRdb on the multiplex PCR reads, gives a single entry per CDR3 protein. This table has 360,000 or so distinct CDR3 sequences, approximately 20% appearing once. Sequencing was done on a sample of blood. The receptors stem from a woman aged 18-29 years with Graves' hyperthyroidism.

The table lists this clonotype with many counts. The gene calls are TRBV7-9 and TRBJ1-2; no firm D call. The ends were cut back, 4 bases at V and 8 bases at J, with 8 bases in the middle. Per the germline V gene, CDR1 is SEHNR and CDR2 is FQNEAQ (reference sequence). The CDR3 length is 11 residues. The CDR3 DNA follows: TGTGCCAGCAGCTATCGCGGGGGCTACACCTTC. Amino acid sequence: CASSYRGGYTF. Combining the CDR3 with reference TRBV7-9 and TRBJ1-2 gives the whole variable domain DTGVSQNPRHKITKRGQNVTFRCDPISEHNRLYWYRQTLGQGPEFLTYFQNEAQLEKSRLLSDRFSAERPKGSFSTLEIQRTEQGDSAMYLCASSYRGGYTFGSGTRLTVV.

Points on this clonotype: One end of the junction does not line up with germline, which may come from a read error. The chain carries TRBV4-1 and TRBJ1-1; D uncertain. The CDR3 contains 14 residues. The germline gives CDR1 MGHRA, CDR2 YSYEKL. CDR3 region: CASSQASLLREACF. In DNA, the CDR3 is TGCGCCAGCAGCCAAGCCAGCCTTCTTAGGGAAGCTTGCTTT.

This clonotype has at least ten counts. CDR3 sequence reads: CASSPSGPGGEQYF. The CDR3, as DNA: TGTGCCAGCAGCCCCAGCGGGCCTGGGGGCGAGCAGTACTTC. The genes are TRBV7-9 and TRBJ2-7; the D gene is possibly TRBD2 (6 bases). This CDR3 has 14 residues. Germline CDR1 reads SEHNR; CDR2 reads FQNEAQ (reference sequence). The V end lost 5 bases, the J end lost 6 bases, and 17 bases lay between the germline ends.

This clonotype was seen at least ten times. This rearrangement joins TRBV6-4 to TRBJ2-2; 7 bases agree with TRBD1. CDR1 is MRHNA and CDR2 is SNTAGT in the germline V gene. The CDR3 contains 13 residues. Trimming cost V 6 bases and J 6 bases; bases outside gene matches: 4. CDR3 sequence reads: CASSDREAGELFF. The CDR3 bases are TGTGCCAGCAGCGACAGGGAAGCCGGGGAGCTGTTTTTT.

There are many counts of this clonotype. The rearrangement links TRBV12-3 or TRBV12-4 to TRBJ1-2; no clear D. CDR3 size: 11 residues. V was clipped by 7 bases and J by 5 bases, with 8 bases between them. The CDR3 is CASIGLYGYTF. CDR3 DNA sequence: TGTGCCAGCATAGGGCTTTATGGCTACACCTTC.

This clonotype was detected many times. The rearrangement joins TRBV7-9 to TRBJ2-5, with a tentative D call TRBD2 (6 bases). V shed 5 bases and J shed 5 bases, with 12 bases lying between them. Germline V CDR1 and CDR2: SEHNR, FQNEAQ (reference sequence). The CDR3 consists of 13 residues. The CDR3 is CASSEGLTETQYF. DNA of the CDR3: TGTGCCAGCAGCGAAGGACTAACGGAGACCCAGTACTTC.

This chain joins TRBV6-1 and TRBJ2-7, with D possibly called TRBD1 or TRBD2 (6 bases each). Between the trimmed V and J ends, which lost 3 bases and 3 bases, there was a span of 15 bases. Germline lookup yields CDR1 MNHNS and CDR2 SASEGT. This CDR3 has 15 residues. The chain's CDR3 is CASSDGVGGSYEQYF. CDR3 nucleotide sequence: TGTGCCAGCAGTGATGGGGTGGGGGGCAGCTACGAGCAGTACTTC.

This clonotype came up many times. V and J are TRBV28 and TRBJ1-2, with D perhaps TRBD1 (5 bases). CDR1 and CDR2 from the germline V gene are MDHEN and SYDVKM. CDR3 length: 13 residues. V gave up 4 bases and J gave up 7 bases, with 13 bases separating them. The DNA for the CDR3 is TGTGCCAGCAGTTGGGGGGGTGAAGGTGGCTACACCTTC. Encoded protein: CASSWGGEGGYTF.

This clonotype has at least ten counts. The V and J genes are TRBV12-3 or TRBV12-4 and TRBJ1-5; 10 bases match TRBD1. The length of the CDR3 is 17 residues. Trimming removed 5 bases from V and 8 bases from J; junction bases left unmatched: 15. The CDR3 bases are TGTGCCAGCAGTCACCCGGGACAGGGGTCGAAGATGGAGCCCCAGCATTTT. Residues: CASSHPGQGSKMEPQHF.

Ten or more counts support this clonotype. This chain uses TRBV5-1 with TRBJ1-2; 9 nucleotides agree with TRBD1. The CDR3 spans 15 residues. The J segment lost 6 bases and the V segment lost 2 bases, leaving 8 bases of the junction unmatched. CDR1 is SGHRS and CDR2 is YFSETQ in the germline V gene. The DNA of the CDR3 is TGCGCCAGCAGCTTTACAGGGGGCGCAGCTGATGGCTACACCTTC. Amino acids: CASSFTGGAADGYTF.

This clonotype was counted many times. The chain joins TRBV28 to TRBJ2-2; D unclear. This CDR3 is built from 14 residues. V lost 4 bases and J lost 7, with 13 bases in between. Germline CDR1 reads MDHEN; CDR2 reads SYDVKM. The CDR3 here is CASSWSTISGELFF. For the CDR3, the DNA is TGTGCCAGCAGTTGGTCAACTATTAGCGGGGAGCTGTTTTTT.

This clonotype occurred many times. The V gene is TRBV20-1, the J gene TRBJ1-2; possibly TRBD1 for D (5 bases). This CDR3 is built from 12 residues. CDR1 and CDR2 (germline): DFQATT, SNEGSKA (reference sequence). CDR3 sequence reads: CSVGQGNYGYTF. CDR3 in DNA: TGCAGCGTAGGCCAGGGAAACTATGGCTACACCTTC.

At least ten counts were recorded for this clonotype. V is TRBV5-1 and J is TRBJ1-1; 10 nucleotides align to TRBD1. V shed 7 bases, J shed 1 base, and the junction held 7 bases outside the gene matches. The CDR3 loop spans 15 amino acids. The germline V gene has CDR1 SGHRS and CDR2 YFSETQ. The CDR3 DNA reads as TGCGCCAGCTTACCGACAGGGGGCTGGAACACTGAAGCTTTCTTT. Its translation: CASLPTGGWNTEAFF.

In its sample, this clonotype was seen many times. The rearrangement uses TRBV6-1 and TRBJ1-2; tentative D call: TRBD1 (5 bases). Germline V gives CDR1 MNHNS, CDR2 SASEGT. V lost 6 bases and J 3 bases, leaving 11 bases between the germline ends. The CDR3 has 13 residues. CDR3 loop: CASSAGRHYGYTF. CDR3 bases: TGTGCCAGCAGCGCAGGGAGGCACTATGGCTACACCTTC.

About this clonotype: A much larger clone differs by one base, so this may be a read error. The chain uses TRBV7-8 and TRBJ1-2; D is possibly TRBD1 (5 bases). V lost 5 bases and J lost 7, with 20 bases in between. Looked up from germline, CDR1 is SGHVS and CDR2 is FQNEAQ. The CDR3 loop spans 15 amino acids. The CDR3 protein is CASSIGRGIVGGYTF. In nucleotides, the CDR3 is TGTGCCAGCAGCATAGGGCGGGGGATAGTAGGTGGCTACACCTTC. Using reference TRBV7-8 and TRBJ1-2 for the parts outside the CDR3, the full variable domain is GAGVSQSPRYKVAKRGQDVALRCDPISGHVSLFWYQQALGQGPEFLTYFQNEAQLDKSGLPSDRFFAERPEGSVSTLKIQRTQQEDSAVYLCASSIGRGIVGGYTFGSGTRLTVV.

This clonotype has at least ten counts. The chain uses TRBV6-1 and TRBJ2-7; 9 bases line up with TRBD2. The CDR3 totals 14 residues. Per the germline V gene, CDR1 is MNHNS and CDR2 is SASEGT. V gave up 7 bases and J gave up 2 bases; unmatched junction bases: 6. CDR3 DNA sequence: TGTGCCAGCATGAGGTTAGCGGGGGCCTACGAGCAGTACTTC. Translation gives CASMRLAGAYEQYF.

This clonotype was observed at least ten times. This chain joins TRBV12-3 or TRBV12-4 and TRBJ2-2; D is possibly TRBD1 (5 bases). CDR3 length: 14 amino acids. Trimming shortened V by 3 bases and J by 3 bases, and 8 bases separated the two germline ends. The CDR3 spells CASSLTEYTGELFF. The CDR3 DNA reads TGTGCCAGCAGTTTGACAGAATACACCGGGGAGCTGTTTTTT.